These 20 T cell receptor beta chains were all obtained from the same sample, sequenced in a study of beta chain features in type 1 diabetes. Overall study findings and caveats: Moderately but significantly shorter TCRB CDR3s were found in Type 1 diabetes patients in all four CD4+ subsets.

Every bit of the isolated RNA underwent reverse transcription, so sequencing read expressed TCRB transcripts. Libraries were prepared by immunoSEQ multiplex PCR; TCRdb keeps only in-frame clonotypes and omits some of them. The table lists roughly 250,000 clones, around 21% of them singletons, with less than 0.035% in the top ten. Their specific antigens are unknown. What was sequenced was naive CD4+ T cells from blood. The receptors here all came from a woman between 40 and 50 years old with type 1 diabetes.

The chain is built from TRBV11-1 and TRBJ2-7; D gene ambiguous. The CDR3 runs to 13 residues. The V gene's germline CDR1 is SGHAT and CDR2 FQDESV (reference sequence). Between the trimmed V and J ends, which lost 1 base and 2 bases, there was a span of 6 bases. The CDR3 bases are TGTGCCAGCAGCTTAGTACTGGCCTACGAGCAGTACTTC. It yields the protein CASSLVLAYEQYF.

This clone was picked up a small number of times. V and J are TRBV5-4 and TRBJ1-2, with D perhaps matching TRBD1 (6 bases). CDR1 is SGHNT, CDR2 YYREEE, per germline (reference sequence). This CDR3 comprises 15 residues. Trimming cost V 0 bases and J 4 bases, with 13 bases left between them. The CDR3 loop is CASSLVNRVVYGYTF. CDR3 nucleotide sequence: TGTGCCAGCAGCTTGGTGAACAGGGTCGTCTATGGCTACACCTTC.

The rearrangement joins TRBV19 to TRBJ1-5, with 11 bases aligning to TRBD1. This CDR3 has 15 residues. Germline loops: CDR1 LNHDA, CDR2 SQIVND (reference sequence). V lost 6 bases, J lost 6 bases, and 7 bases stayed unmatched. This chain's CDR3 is CASRDQGQGVQPQHF. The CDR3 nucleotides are TGTGCCAGTAGGGACCAGGGACAGGGGGTTCAGCCCCAGCATTTT.

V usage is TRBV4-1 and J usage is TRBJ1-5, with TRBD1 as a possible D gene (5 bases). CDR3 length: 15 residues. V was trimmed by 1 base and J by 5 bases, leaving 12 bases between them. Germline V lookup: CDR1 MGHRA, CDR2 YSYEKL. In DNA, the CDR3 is TGCGCCAGCAGCCAAGGTTTGCAGGGTTATCAGCCCCAGCATTTT. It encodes CASSQGLQGYQPQHF.

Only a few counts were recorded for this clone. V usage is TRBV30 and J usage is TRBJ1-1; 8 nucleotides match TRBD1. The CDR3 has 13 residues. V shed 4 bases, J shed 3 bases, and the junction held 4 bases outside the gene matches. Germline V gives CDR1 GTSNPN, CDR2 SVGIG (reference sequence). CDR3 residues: CAWTDREDTEAFF. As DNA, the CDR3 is TGTGCCTGGACGGACAGGGAGGACACTGAAGCTTTCTTT.

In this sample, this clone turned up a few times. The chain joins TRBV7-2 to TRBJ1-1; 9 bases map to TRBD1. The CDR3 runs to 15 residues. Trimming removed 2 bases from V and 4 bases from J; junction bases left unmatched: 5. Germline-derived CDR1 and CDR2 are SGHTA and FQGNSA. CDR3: CASSLIGQGFTEAFF. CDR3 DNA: TGTGCCAGCAGCTTAATAGGACAGGGGTTCACTGAAGCTTTCTTT.

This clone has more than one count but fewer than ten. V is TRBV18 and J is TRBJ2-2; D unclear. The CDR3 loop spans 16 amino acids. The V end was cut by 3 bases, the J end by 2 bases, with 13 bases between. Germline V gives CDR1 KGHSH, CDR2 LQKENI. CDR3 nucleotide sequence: TGTGCCAGCTCACCCCAGACACGCGATAACACCGGGGAGCTGTTTTTT. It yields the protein CASSPQTRDNTGELFF.

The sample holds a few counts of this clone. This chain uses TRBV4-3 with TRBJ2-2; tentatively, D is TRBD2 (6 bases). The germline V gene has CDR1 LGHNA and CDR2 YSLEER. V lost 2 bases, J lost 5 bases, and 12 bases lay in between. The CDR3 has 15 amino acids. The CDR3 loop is CASSQPGRGTGELFF. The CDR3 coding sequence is TGCGCCAGCAGCCAACCGGGACGGGGGACCGGGGAGCTGTTTTTT.

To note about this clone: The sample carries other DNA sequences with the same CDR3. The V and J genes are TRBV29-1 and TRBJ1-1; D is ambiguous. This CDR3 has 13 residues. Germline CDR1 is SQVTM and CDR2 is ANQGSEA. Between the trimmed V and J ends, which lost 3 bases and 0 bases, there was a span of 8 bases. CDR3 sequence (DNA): TGCAGCGTTGAGAAGAGGATGAACACTGAAGCTTTCTTT. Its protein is CSVEKRMNTEAFF. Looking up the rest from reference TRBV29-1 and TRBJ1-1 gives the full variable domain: SAVISQKPSRDICQRGTSLTIQCQVDSQVTMMFWYRQQPGQSLTLIATANQGSEATYESGFVIDKFPISRPNLTFSTLTVSNMSPEDSSIYLCSVEKRMNTEAFFGQGTRLTVV.

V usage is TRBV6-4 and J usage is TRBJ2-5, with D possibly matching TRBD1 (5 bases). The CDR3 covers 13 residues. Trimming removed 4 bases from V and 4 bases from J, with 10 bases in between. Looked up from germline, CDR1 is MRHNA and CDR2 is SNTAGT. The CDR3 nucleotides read TGTGCCAGCAGTGCGTCCCAGGGAGAGACCCAGTACTTC. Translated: CASSASQGETQYF.

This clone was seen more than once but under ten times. The CDR3 loop reads CSVDAGAEQYF. The CDR3 DNA reads TGCAGCGTTGATGCGGGAGCTGAGCAGTACTTC. This sequence joins TRBV29-1 and TRBJ2-7, with 7 bases matching TRBD2. The CDR3 runs to 11 residues. Germline CDR1 is SQVTM and CDR2 is ANQGSEA. V gave up 3 bases and J gave up 7 bases; unmatched junction bases: 3.

The CDR3 reads CSVEGSTKNIQYF. Here the CDR3 DNA reads TGCAGCGTTGAGGGGAGCACCAAAAACATTCAGTACTTC. This chain connects TRBV29-1 to TRBJ2-4, with D maybe TRBD2 (5 bases). CDR3 size: 13 residues. The V end lost 3 bases, the J end lost 2 bases, and 8 bases lay between the germline ends. Per the germline V gene, CDR1 is SQVTM and CDR2 is ANQGSEA.

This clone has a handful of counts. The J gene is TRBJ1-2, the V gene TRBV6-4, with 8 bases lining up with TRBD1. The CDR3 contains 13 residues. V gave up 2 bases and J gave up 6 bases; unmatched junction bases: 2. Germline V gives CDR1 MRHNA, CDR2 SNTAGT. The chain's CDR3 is CASSDNRGNGYTF. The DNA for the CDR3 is TGTGCCAGCAGTGACAACAGGGGGAATGGCTACACCTTC.

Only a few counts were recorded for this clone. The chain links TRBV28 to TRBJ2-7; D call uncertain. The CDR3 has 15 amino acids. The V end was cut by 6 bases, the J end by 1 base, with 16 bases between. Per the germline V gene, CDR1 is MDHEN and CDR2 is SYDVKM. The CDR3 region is CASSSPAPGSYEQYF. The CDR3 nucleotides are TGTGCCAGCAGCTCACCAGCCCCAGGTTCCTACGAGCAGTACTTC.

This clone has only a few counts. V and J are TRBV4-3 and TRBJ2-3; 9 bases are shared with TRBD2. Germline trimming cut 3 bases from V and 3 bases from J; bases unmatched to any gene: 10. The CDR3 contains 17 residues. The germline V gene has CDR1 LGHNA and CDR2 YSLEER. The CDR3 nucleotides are TGCGCCAGCAGCCAGGGGTACGGCGGGGGGGTGACAGATACGCAGTATTTT. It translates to CASSQGYGGGVTDTQYF.

This CDR3 is CASSLLGTWRAFF. CDR3 DNA: TGTGCCAGCAGCCTCCTTGGAACTTGGAGAGCTTTCTTT. V usage is TRBV14 and J usage is TRBJ1-1; D gene uncertain. The V gene's germline CDR1 is SGHDN and CDR2 FVKESK. The CDR3 runs 13 residues. V lost 4 bases and J lost 10, with 16 bases in between.

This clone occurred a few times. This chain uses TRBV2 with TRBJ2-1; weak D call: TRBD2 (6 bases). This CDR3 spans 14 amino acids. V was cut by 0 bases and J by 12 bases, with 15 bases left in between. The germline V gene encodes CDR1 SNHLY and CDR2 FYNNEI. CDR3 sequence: CASSEAGTANRQFF. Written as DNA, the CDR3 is TGTGCCAGCAGTGAAGCTGGGACTGCGAATCGGCAGTTCTTC. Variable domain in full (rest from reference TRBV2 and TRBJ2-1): EPEVTQTPSHQVTQMGQEVILRCVPISNHLYFYWYRQILGQKVEFLVSFYNNEISEKSEIFDDQFSVERPDGSNFTLKIRSTKLEDSAMYFCASSEAGTANRQFFGPGTRLTVL.

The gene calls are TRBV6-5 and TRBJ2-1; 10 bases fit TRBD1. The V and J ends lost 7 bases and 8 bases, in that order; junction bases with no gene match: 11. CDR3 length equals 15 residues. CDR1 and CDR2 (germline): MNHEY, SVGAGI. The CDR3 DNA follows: TGTGCCAGCACCAGAGCGGGACAGGGGTGGGATGAGCAGTTCTTC. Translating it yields CASTRAGQGWDEQFF.

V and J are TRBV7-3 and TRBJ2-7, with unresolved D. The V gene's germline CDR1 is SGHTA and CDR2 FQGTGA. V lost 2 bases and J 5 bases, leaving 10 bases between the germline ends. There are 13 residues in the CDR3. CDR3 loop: CASSLEYSNEQYF. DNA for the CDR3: TGTGCCAGCAGCTTAGAGTACTCTAACGAGCAGTACTTC.

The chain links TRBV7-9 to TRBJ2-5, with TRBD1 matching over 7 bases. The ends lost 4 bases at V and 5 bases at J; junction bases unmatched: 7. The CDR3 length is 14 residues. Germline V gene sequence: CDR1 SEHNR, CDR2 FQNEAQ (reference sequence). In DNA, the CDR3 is TGTGCCAGCAGCTCTCGGGACAGATGGGAGACCCAGTACTTC. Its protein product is CASSSRDRWETQYF.